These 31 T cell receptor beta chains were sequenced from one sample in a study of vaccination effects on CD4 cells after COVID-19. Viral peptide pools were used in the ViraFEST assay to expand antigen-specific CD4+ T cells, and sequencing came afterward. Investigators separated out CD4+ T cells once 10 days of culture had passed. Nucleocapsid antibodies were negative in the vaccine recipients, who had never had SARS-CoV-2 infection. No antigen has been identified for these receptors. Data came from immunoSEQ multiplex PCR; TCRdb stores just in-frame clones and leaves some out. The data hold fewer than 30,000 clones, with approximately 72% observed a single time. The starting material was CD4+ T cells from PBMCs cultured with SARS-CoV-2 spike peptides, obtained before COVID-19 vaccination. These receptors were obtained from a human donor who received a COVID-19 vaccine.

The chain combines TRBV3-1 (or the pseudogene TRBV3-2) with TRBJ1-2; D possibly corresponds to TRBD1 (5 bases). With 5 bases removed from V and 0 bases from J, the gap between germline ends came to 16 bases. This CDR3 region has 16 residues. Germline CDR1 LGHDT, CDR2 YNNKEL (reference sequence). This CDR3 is CASSYRGGNPNYGYTF. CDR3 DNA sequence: TGTGCCAGCAGCTATCGGGGGGGAAACCCTAACTATGGCTACACCTTC.

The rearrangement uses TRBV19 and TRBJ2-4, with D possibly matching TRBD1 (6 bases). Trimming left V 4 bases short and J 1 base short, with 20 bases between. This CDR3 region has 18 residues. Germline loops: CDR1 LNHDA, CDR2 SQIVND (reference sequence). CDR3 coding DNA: TGTGCCAGTAGTACGAGGTCTGGGGGCGCGAAGGCCAAAAACATTCAGTACTTC. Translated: CASSTRSGGAKAKNIQYF.

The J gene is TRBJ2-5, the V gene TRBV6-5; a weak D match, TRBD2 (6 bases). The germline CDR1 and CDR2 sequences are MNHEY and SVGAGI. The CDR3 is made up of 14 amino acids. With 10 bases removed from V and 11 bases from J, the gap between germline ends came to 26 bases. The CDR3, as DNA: TGTGCCACTTCCCGCGGGACTCAAAGGGGCACGCAGTACTTC. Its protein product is CATSRGTQRGTQYF.

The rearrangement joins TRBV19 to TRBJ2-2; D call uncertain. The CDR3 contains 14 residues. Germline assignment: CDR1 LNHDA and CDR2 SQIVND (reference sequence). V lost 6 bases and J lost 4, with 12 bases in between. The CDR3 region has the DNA TGTGCCAGTAGCTCACGGGCGGCCACCGGGGAGCTGTTTTTT. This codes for CASSSRAATGELFF.

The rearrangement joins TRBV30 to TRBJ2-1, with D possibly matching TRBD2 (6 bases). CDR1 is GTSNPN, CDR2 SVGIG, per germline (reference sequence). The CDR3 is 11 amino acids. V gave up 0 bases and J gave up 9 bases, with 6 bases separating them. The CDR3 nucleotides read TGTGCCTGGAGTGTCGGGGGTGAGCAGTTCTTC. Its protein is CAWSVGGEQFF.

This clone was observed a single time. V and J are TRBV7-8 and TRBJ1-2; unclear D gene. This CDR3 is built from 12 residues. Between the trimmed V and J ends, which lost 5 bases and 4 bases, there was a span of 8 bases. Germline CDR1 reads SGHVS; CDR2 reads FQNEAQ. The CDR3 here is CASSRATYGYTF. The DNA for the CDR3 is TGTGCCAGCAGCCGAGCCACCTATGGCTACACCTTC.

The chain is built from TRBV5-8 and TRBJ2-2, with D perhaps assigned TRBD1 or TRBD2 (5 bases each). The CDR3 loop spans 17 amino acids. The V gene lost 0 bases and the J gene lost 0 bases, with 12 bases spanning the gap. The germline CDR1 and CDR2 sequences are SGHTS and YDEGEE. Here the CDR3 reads CASSLAWGPPNTGELFF. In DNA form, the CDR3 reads TGTGCCAGCAGCTTGGCTTGGGGACCTCCGAACACCGGGGAGCTGTTTTTT.

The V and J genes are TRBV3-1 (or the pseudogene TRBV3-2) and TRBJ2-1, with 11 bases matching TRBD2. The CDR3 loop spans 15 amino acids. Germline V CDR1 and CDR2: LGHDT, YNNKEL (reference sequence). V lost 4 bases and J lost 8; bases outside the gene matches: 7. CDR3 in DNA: TGTGCCAGCAGCCTACTAGCGGGGGCGGGGCATGAGCAGTTCTTC. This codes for CASSLLAGAGHEQFF.

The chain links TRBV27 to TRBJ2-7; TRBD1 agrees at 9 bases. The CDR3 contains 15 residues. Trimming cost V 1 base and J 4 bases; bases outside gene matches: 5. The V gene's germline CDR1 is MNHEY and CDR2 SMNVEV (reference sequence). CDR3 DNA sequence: TGTGCCAGCAGTTTATATCCGGGACAGGGTTACGAGCAGTACTTC. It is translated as CASSLYPGQGYEQYF.

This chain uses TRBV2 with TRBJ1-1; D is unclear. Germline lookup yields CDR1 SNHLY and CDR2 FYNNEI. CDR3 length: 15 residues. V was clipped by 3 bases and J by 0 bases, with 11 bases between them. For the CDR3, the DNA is TGTGCCAGCAGTGAGATGCCGGCCGTGAACACTGAAGCTTTCTTT. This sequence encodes CASSEMPAVNTEAFF.

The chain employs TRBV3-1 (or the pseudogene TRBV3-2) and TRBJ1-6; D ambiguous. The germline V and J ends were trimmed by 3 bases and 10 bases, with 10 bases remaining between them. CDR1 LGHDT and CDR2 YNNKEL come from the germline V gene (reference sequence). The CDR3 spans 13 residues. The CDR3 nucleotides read TGTGCCAGCAGCCACGACGGCAGGTCACCCCTCCACTTT. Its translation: CASSHDGRSPLHF.

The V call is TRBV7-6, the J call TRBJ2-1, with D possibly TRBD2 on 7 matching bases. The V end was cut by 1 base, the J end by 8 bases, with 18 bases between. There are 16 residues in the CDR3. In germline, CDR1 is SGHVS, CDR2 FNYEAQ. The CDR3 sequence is CASSLVRGRGGHEQFF. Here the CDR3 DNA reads TGTGCCAGCAGCTTAGTTCGGGGCAGGGGAGGGCATGAGCAGTTCTTC.

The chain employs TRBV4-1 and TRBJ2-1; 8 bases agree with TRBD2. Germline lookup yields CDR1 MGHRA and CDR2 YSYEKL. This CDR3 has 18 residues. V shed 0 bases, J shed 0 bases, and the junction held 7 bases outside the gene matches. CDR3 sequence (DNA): TGCGCCAGCAGCCAAGATTCGTTCGGGAGGGGCTCCTACAATGAGCAGTTCTTC. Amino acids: CASSQDSFGRGSYNEQFF.

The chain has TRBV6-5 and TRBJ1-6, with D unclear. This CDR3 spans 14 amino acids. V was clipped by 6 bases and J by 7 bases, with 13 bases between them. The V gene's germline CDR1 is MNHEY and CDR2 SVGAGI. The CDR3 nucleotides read TGTGCCAGCAGGGTTACAGAGCTAAATTCACCCCTCCACTTT. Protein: CASRVTELNSPLHF.

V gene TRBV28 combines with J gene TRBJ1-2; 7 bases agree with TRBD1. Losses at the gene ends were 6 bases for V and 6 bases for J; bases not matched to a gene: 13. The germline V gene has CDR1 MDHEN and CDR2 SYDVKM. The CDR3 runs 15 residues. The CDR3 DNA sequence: TGTGCCAGCAGGAGCACAGGGGCGGAATTTGATGGCTACACCTTC. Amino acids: CASRSTGAEFDGYTF.

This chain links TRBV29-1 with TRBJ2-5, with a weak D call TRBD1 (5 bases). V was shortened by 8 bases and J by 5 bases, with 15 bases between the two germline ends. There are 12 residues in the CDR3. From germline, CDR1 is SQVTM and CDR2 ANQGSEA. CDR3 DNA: TGCAGCCTTTGGGGCCCTGTCGAGACCCAGTACTTC. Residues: CSLWGPVETQYF. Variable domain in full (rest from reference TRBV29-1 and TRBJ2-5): SAVISQKPSRDICQRGTSLTIQCQVDSQVTMMFWYRQQPGQSLTLIATANQGSEATYESGFVIDKFPISRPNLTFSTLTVSNMSPEDSSIYLCSLWGPVETQYFGPGTRLLVL.

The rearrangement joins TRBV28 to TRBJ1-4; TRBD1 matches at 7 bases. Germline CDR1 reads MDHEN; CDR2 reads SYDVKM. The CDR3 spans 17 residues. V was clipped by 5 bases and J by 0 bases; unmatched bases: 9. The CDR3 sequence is CASSSPGTAATNEKLFF. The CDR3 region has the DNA TGTGCCAGCAGTAGCCCCGGGACAGCCGCAACTAATGAAAAACTGTTTTTT. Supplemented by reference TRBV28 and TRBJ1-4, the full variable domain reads DVKVTQSSRYLVKRTGEKVFLECVQDMDHENMFWYRQDPGLGLRLIYFSYDVKMKEKGDIPEGYSVSREKKERFSLILESASTNQTSMYLCASSSPGTAATNEKLFFGSGTQLSVL.

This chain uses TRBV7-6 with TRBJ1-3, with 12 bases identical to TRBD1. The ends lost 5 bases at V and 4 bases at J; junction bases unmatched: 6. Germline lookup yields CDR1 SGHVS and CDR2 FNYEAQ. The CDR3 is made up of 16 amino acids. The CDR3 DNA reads TGTGCCAGCAGCGTCGGGACAGGGGGCGTCGGAAACACCATATATTTT. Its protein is CASSVGTGGVGNTIYF.

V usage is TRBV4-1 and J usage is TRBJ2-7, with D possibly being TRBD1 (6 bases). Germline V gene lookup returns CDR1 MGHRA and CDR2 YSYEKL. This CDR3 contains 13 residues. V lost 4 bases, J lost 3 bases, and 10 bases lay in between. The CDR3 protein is CASSRDTDYEQYF. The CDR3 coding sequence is TGCGCCAGCAGCCGGGACACCGACTACGAGCAGTACTTC.

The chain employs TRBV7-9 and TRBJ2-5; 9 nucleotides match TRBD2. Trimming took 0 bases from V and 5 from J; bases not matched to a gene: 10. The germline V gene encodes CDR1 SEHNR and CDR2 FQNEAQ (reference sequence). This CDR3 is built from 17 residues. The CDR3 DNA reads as TGTGCCAGCAGCTTAGCCTATGGCGGGGGGGCCGAGGAGACCCAGTACTTC. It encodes CASSLAYGGGAEETQYF.

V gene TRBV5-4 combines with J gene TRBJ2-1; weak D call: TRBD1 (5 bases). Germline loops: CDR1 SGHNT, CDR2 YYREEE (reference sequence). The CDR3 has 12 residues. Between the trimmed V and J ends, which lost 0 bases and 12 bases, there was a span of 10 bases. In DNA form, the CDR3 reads TGTGCCAGCAGCTTGGCAGGGAAAGGGCAGTTCTTC. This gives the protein CASSLAGKGQFF.

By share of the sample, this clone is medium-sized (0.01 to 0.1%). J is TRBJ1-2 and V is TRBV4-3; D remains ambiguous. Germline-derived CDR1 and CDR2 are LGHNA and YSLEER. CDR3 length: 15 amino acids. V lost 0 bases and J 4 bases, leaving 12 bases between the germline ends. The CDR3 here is CASSQEGSQRYGYTF. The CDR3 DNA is TGCGCCAGCAGCCAAGAGGGATCTCAGCGCTATGGCTACACCTTC.

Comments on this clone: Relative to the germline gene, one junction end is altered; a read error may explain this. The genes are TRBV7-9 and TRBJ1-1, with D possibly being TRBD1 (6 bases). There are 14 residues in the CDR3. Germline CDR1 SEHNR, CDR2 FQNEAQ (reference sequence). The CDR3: CASSPLGAVSEAFF. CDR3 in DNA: TGTGCCAGCAGCCCTCTGGGGGCAGTGTCTGAGGCTTTCTTT.

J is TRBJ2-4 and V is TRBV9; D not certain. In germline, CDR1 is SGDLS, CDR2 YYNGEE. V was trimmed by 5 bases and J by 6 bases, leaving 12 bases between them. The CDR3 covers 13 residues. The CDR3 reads CASSPSRANIQYF. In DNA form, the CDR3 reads TGTGCCAGCAGTCCCAGTAGGGCAAACATTCAGTACTTC.

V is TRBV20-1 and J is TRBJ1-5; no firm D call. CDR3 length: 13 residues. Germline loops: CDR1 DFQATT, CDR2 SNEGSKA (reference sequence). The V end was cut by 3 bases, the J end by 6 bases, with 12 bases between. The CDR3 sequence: CSASFERSQPQHF. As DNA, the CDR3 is TGCAGTGCTAGTTTTGAACGTAGTCAGCCCCAGCATTTT.

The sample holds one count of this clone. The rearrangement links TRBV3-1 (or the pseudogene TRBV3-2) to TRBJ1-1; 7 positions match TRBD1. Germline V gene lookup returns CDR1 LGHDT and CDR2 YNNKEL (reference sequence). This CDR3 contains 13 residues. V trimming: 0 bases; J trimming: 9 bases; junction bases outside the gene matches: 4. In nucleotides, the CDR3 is TGTGCCAGCAGCCAAGATGGGGGACAGAAAGCTTTCTTT. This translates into CASSQDGGQKAFF.

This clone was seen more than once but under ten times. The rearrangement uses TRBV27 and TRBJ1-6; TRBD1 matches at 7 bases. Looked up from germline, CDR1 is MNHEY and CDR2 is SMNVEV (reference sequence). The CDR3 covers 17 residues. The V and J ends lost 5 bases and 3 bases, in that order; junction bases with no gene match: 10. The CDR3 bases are TGTGCCAGCAGTCCCTACCCGAACAGGGGCTATAATTCACCCCTCCACTTT. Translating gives CASSPYPNRGYNSPLHF.

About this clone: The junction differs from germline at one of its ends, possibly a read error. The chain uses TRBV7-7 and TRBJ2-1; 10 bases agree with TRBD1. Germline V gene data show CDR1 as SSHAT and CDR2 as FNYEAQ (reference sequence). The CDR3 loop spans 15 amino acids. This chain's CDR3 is CASSSTDRGHVEQFF. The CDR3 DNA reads TGTGCTAGCAGCTCGACCGACAGGGGGCATGTTGAGCAGTTCTTC.

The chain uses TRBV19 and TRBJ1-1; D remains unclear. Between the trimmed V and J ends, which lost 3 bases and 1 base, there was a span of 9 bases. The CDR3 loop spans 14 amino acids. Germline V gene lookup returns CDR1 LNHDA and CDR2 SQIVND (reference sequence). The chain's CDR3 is CASSIWESNTEAFF. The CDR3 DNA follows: TGTGCCAGTAGTATTTGGGAGTCGAACACTGAAGCTTTCTTT.

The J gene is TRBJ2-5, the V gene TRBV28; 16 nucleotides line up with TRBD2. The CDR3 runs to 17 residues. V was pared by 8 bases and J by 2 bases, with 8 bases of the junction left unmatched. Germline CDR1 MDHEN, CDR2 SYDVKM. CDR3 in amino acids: CASGGTSGRGFQETQYF. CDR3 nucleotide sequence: TGTGCCAGCGGCGGGACTAGCGGGAGGGGATTTCAAGAGACCCAGTACTTC. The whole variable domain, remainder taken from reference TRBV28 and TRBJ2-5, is DVKVTQSSRYLVKRTGEKVFLECVQDMDHENMFWYRQDPGLGLRLIYFSYDVKMKEKGDIPEGYSVSREKKERFSLILESASTNQTSMYLCASGGTSGRGFQETQYFGPGTRLLVL.

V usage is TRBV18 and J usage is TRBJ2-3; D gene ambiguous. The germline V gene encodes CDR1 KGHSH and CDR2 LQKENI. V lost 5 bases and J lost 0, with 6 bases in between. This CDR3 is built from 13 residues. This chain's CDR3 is CASSLMSTDTQYF. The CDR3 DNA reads TGTGCCAGCTCATTAATGAGCACAGATACGCAGTATTTT. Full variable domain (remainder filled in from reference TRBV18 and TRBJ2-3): NAGVMQNPRHLVRRRGQEARLRCSPMKGHSHVYWYRQLPEEGLKFMVYLQKENIIDESGMPKERFSAEFPKEGPSILRIQQVVRGDSAAYFCASSLMSTDTQYFGPGTRLTVL.